The text below deals with one TCR beta chain. Study processing details: Nucleated cell counts were estimated from reference gene primer amplification. Assay used: immunoSEQ multiplex PCR; TCRdb lists only in-frame clones, some missing. Clonal size and the V and J genes are those of that table, whereas D and trimming came from the DNA. Among 200,000 to 300,000 clones listed, about 82% were seen once. The data are from a study of blood T cell repertoires in COVID-19. Background on the study: Acute and convalescent COVID-19 samples came from the United States, Italy and Spain. T cells, B-cell-depleted T cells, or PBMCs supplied cDNA or gDNA.

Per the germline V gene, CDR1 is SNHLY and CDR2 is FYNNEI. The CDR3 extends over 14 amino acids. V trimming: 5 bases; J trimming: 1 base; junction bases outside the gene matches: 3. Material: peripheral blood. The clonotype was recovered from a woman in her sixties or seventies with active or convalescent COVID-19. This rearrangement joins TRBV2 to TRBJ2-5; 8 bases are shared with TRBD2. For the CDR3, the DNA is TGTGCCAGCAGTTTACTAGCGGCCCAAGAGACCCAGTACTTC. This gives the protein CASSLLAAQETQYF.